The 9 T cell receptor beta chains presented below share a single source sample, sequenced in a study of blood T cell repertoires in COVID-19 (dated by TCRdb to 2020 to 2022). The library was built by means of the immunoSEQ multiplex PCR assay. TCRdb re-hosts the immuneACCESS table, in-frame sequences only. Its copies lack some clones; in the studies checked, an unresolved V gene accounts for under half of them, and the cause for the rest is not known. The sample contains 200,000 to 250,000 clones, roughly four fifths of them found a single time. The ten most abundant clones make up 12% of the sample. The source material was peripheral blood. The receptors shown here come from a woman between 40 and 55 years old with acute or convalescent COVID-19.

V and J are TRBV9 and TRBJ2-2; D gene uncertain. Trimming pared 5 bases from V and 0 bases from J, leaving 8 bases between. Germline loops: CDR1 SGDLS, CDR2 YYNGEE. This CDR3 is 14 amino acids long. The CDR3 DNA is TGTGCCAGCAGTTTAGCTTCGAACACCGGGGAGCTGTTTTTT. Protein product: CASSLASNTGELFF.

The V call is TRBV4-1, the J call TRBJ2-7, with 10 bases identical to TRBD2. V lost 4 bases and J lost 3; bases outside the gene matches: 3. The CDR3 totals 14 residues. CDR1 and CDR2 (germline): MGHRA, YSYEKL. In nucleotides, the CDR3 is TGCGCCAGCAGCCCTAGCGGGGGAGGCTACGAGCAGTACTTC. Translation: CASSPSGGGYEQYF.

This clone occurred a few times. The chain is built from TRBV3-1 (or the pseudogene TRBV3-2) and TRBJ1-6; D is unresolved. Germline assignment: CDR1 LGHDT and CDR2 YNNKEL (reference sequence). The CDR3 loop spans 12 amino acids. Between the trimmed V and J ends, which lost 1 base and 8 bases, there was a span of 3 bases. The CDR3 sequence is CASSQGHSPLHF. As DNA, the CDR3 is TGTGCCAGCAGCCAAGGGCATTCACCCCTCCACTTT.

The chain employs TRBV14 and TRBJ2-3, with 8 bases aligning to TRBD1. Looked up from germline, CDR1 is SGHDN and CDR2 is FVKESK. Trimming at V came to 4 bases and at J to 4 bases, leaving 4 bases not matched to a gene. This CDR3 spans 14 amino acids. The CDR3 region is CASSLTQGADTQYF. DNA of the CDR3: TGTGCCAGCAGCCTTACACAGGGGGCAGATACGCAGTATTTT.

This chain connects TRBV27 to TRBJ2-1, with D uncertain. This CDR3 has 12 amino acids. Germline loops: CDR1 MNHEY, CDR2 SMNVEV (reference sequence). With 6 bases removed from V and 5 bases from J, the gap between germline ends came to 8 bases. The DNA of the CDR3 is TGTGCCAGCAGCACTTCGAACAATGAGCAGTTCTTC. Translating it yields CASSTSNNEQFF.

The chain is built from TRBV13 and TRBJ2-1; 14 nucleotides align to TRBD2. The V and J ends lost 5 bases and 8 bases, in that order; junction bases with no gene match: 2. CDR1 and CDR2 from the germline V gene are PRHDT and FYEKMQ (reference sequence). The CDR3 runs 14 residues. In DNA, the CDR3 is TGTGCCAGCAGCCCGGGACTAGCGGGAGATGAGCAGTTCTTC. It encodes CASSPGLAGDEQFF.

The rearrangement links TRBV27 to TRBJ1-5; 12 nucleotides match TRBD1. Germline-derived CDR1 and CDR2 are MNHEY and SMNVEV (reference sequence). Trimming at V came to 6 bases and at J to 3 bases, leaving 3 bases not matched to a gene. This CDR3 is 15 amino acids long. The CDR3 sequence: CASRGQGALNQPQHF. The CDR3 DNA reads TGTGCCAGCAGGGGACAGGGGGCACTCAATCAGCCCCAGCATTTT.

The chain combines TRBV19 with TRBJ1-6; D unclear. The CDR3 is 15 amino acids. CDR1 and CDR2 from the germline V gene are LNHDA and SQIVND (reference sequence). V was trimmed by 5 bases and J by 9 bases, leaving 17 bases between them. CDR3 loop: CASSPDGSRVSPLHF. The CDR3 DNA follows: TGTGCCAGTAGTCCCGACGGGTCTCGGGTTTCACCCCTCCACTTT.

This clone was counted once. CDR3 amino acids: CASSQVIGRASANYEQYF. The CDR3 nucleotides read TGCGCCAGCAGCCAAGTAATCGGTAGGGCTAGCGCAAACTACGAGCAGTACTTC. The chain recombines TRBV4-1 with TRBJ2-7, with a possible D match to TRBD2 (6 bases). The germline V gene has CDR1 MGHRA and CDR2 YSYEKL. V was clipped by 1 base and J by 3 bases, with 22 bases between them. The CDR3 loop spans 18 amino acids.